A single sample is the source of the 18 T cell receptor beta chains below, sequenced in a study of cytomegalovirus exposure and HLA in healthy donors (TCRdb year 2017). The library relied on the immunoSEQ multiplex PCR assay. For the multiplex PCR, a mixture combining 60 forward primers for TCR Vbeta segments and 13 reverse primers for TCR Jbeta segments was used. The table was pulled from immuneACCESS by TCRdb, which kept in-frame rearrangements only. Such tables lose some clones; where checked, under half of the loss comes from unresolved V genes, and the rest has no known cause. For this sample the table gives some 120,000 clones, of which 75% to 85% were detected only once. The biggest ten clones account for 7.5% to 9.5% of the sample. The sample was PBMCs. These receptors originate from a woman between 50 and 59 years old in good health and CMV-seropositive.

The count of this clone is one. The chain uses TRBV11-2 and TRBJ1-2; TRBD1 agrees at 8 bases. The CDR3 contains 15 residues. CDR1 is SGHAT, CDR2 FQNNGV, per germline. With 5 bases clipped from V and 8 bases from J, the junction kept 13 bases outside the gene matches. The CDR3 DNA follows: TGTGCCAGCAGCCCAAGACAGGGGATGGGAAAAGGCTACACCTTC. Protein product: CASSPRQGMGKGYTF.

The chain combines TRBV18 with TRBJ1-3, with 11 nucleotides matching TRBD1. Looked up from germline, CDR1 is KGHSH and CDR2 is LQKENI. V shed 2 bases, J shed 3 bases, and the junction held 12 bases outside the gene matches. The CDR3 is 19 amino acids. Here the CDR3 reads CASSPTSGTGGGVGNTIYF. Written as DNA, the CDR3 is TGTGCCAGCTCACCAACGTCCGGGACAGGGGGTGGAGTTGGAAACACCATATATTTT. Variable domain in full (rest from reference TRBV18 and TRBJ1-3): NAGVMQNPRHLVRRRGQEARLRCSPMKGHSHVYWYRQLPEEGLKFMVYLQKENIIDESGMPKERFSAEFPKEGPSILRIQQVVRGDSAAYFCASSPTSGTGGGVGNTIYFGEGSWLTVV.

This clone was seen only a few times. The chain couples TRBV11-2 to TRBJ2-7; the D gene is possibly TRBD2 (5 bases). Germline-derived CDR1 and CDR2 are SGHAT and FQNNGV. The length of the CDR3 is 14 residues. Deletions cut 5 bases from V and 5 bases from J, with 16 bases between. CDR3 residues: CASSPTSTRNEQYF. The CDR3, as DNA: TGTGCCAGCAGCCCGACGTCAACTAGAAACGAGCAGTACTTC.

The V and J genes are TRBV18 and TRBJ2-7; D gene ambiguous. Deletions cut 3 bases from V and 3 bases from J, with 9 bases between. CDR3 length: 13 residues. CDR1 and CDR2 from the germline V gene are KGHSH and LQKENI. CDR3 sequence (DNA): TGTGCCAGCTCACCGGTAGACTTCTACGAGCAGTACTTC. This codes for CASSPVDFYEQYF. Combining the CDR3 with reference TRBV18 and TRBJ2-7 gives the whole variable domain NAGVMQNPRHLVRRRGQEARLRCSPMKGHSHVYWYRQLPEEGLKFMVYLQKENIIDESGMPKERFSAEFPKEGPSILRIQQVVRGDSAAYFCASSPVDFYEQYFGPGTRLTVT.

The CDR3 DNA is TGTGCCAGCAGTTACCCTAAACCTATCGAGCAGTACTTC. Translation gives CASSYPKPIEQYF. This chain links TRBV6-5 with TRBJ2-7; D gene unclear. Germline CDR1 and CDR2: MNHEY and SVGAGI. This CDR3 has 13 amino acids. Between the trimmed V and J ends, which lost 2 bases and 6 bases, there was a span of 11 bases.

The chain recombines TRBV6-6 with TRBJ2-5; possibly TRBD1 for D (6 bases). Germline values: CDR1 MNHNY, CDR2 SVGAGI (reference sequence). This CDR3 is 12 amino acids long. Between the trimmed V and J ends, which lost 7 bases and 5 bases, there was a span of 11 bases. The CDR3 sequence is CASIGGGETQYF. CDR3 sequence (DNA): TGTGCCAGCATAGGGGGTGGGGAGACCCAGTACTTC.

On this clone: This sample also contains other DNA sequences that code for the same CDR3. This rearrangement joins TRBV18 to TRBJ1-1; TRBD1 aligns across 9 bases. Trimming at V came to 3 bases and at J to 4 bases, leaving 3 bases not matched to a gene. Germline CDR1 is KGHSH and CDR2 is LQKENI. The CDR3 loop spans 14 amino acids. As DNA, the CDR3 is TGTGCCAGCTCACCGGGACAGGGTGGCACTGAAGCTTTCTTT. Protein sequence: CASSPGQGGTEAFF.

V gene TRBV6-6 combines with J gene TRBJ1-1; no clear D gene. This CDR3 is built from 12 residues. Germline assignment: CDR1 MNHNY and CDR2 SVGAGI (reference sequence). Between the trimmed V and J ends, which lost 6 bases and 3 bases, there was a span of 8 bases. CDR3 sequence: CASSLRDTEAFF. Here the CDR3 DNA reads TGTGCCAGCAGCCTCCGGGACACTGAAGCTTTCTTT.

The V gene is TRBV5-6, the J gene TRBJ2-7, with TRBD2 matching 7 bases. Unmatched junction bases numbered 8, after V lost 0 bases and J lost 5 bases. The CDR3 has 15 residues. The germline V gene has CDR1 SGHDT and CDR2 YYEEEE. The CDR3 reads CASSLAPGGRHEQYF. CDR3 bases: TGTGCCAGCAGCTTGGCCCCGGGAGGAAGGCACGAGCAGTACTTC.

This rearrangement joins TRBV29-1 to TRBJ1-1; D is possibly TRBD1 (5 bases). The CDR3 spans 12 residues. CDR1 is SQVTM and CDR2 is ANQGSEA in the germline V gene. V lost 7 bases to trimming and J lost 0 bases, with 9 bases between them. CDR3 amino acids: CSAGLLNTEAFF. The DNA of the CDR3 is TGCAGCGCAGGGCTTCTGAACACTGAAGCTTTCTTT.

The chain uses TRBV21-1 and TRBJ1-2. TRBV21-1 is tagged as a pseudogene. This CDR3 contains 13 residues. The CDR3 region has the DNA TGTTCTGAACTTGGCGGTGCCACTAATGGCTACACCTTC. Translating it yields CSELGGATNGYTF.

This clone was found a few times. This sequence joins TRBV25-1 and TRBJ2-3; 7 bases match TRBD1. This CDR3 has 14 residues. The junction had 2 bases not matched to a gene; V was cut back by 4 bases and J by 1 base. The germline CDR1 and CDR2 sequences are MGHDK and SYGVNS. The CDR3 DNA reads as TGTGCCAGCAGTGTAACAGGGGGCACAGATACGCAGTATTTT. Translating it yields CASSVTGGTDTQYF.

The chain joins TRBV5-1 to TRBJ2-5; 9 bases align to TRBD1. Germline lookup yields CDR1 SGHRS and CDR2 YFSETQ. The CDR3 is made up of 16 amino acids. V shed 0 bases and J 6 bases; nucleotides not matched to a gene: 9. The CDR3, as DNA: TGCGCCAGCAGCTTGGGGGGACAGGGCCGAGGGAAGACCCAGTACTTC. The encoded protein is CASSLGGQGRGKTQYF.

In this sample, this clone turned up many times. The chain has TRBV5-6 and TRBJ2-1; the match to TRBD2 covers 7 bases. The germline CDR1 and CDR2 sequences are SGHDT and YYEEEE. V dropped 9 bases and J dropped 2; count of bases not matched to a gene: 11. The CDR3 totals 15 residues. DNA of the CDR3: TGTGCCACGGCCCAGCGGCTAGCGGCCTACAATGAGCAGTTCTTC. Translating gives CATAQRLAAYNEQFF.

The chain couples TRBV30 to TRBJ2-7; 11 bases line up with TRBD2. With 0 bases clipped from V and 12 bases from J, the junction kept 10 bases outside the gene matches. Germline V gene lookup returns CDR1 GTSNPN and CDR2 SVGIG (reference sequence). CDR3 size: 14 residues. The CDR3 bases are TGTGCCTGGAGTGTAAAGACTAGCGGGGAAGTGAGGTACTTC. Its translation: CAWSVKTSGEVRYF.

This clone was seen a single time. This chain joins TRBV5-1 and TRBJ2-2; 7 bases are shared with TRBD1. The CDR3 runs 14 residues. Germline CDR1 reads SGHRS; CDR2 reads YFSETQ. Trimming cost V 3 bases and J 3 bases; bases outside gene matches: 2. In DNA form, the CDR3 reads TGCGCCAGCAGCTCAGACAGGGACACCGGGGAGCTGTTTTTT. It yields the protein CASSSDRDTGELFF.

The chain recombines TRBV7-3 with TRBJ2-1; a weak D match, TRBD1 (5 bases). The V end lost 5 bases, the J end lost 5 bases, and 16 bases lay between the germline ends. The CDR3 consists of 15 residues. Germline lookup yields CDR1 SGHTA and CDR2 FQGTGA. CDR3 bases: TGTGCCAGCAGCCTAAGTTTCGACAGTCACAATGAGCAGTTCTTC. As protein: CASSLSFDSHNEQFF.

The rearrangement links TRBV25-1 to TRBJ1-6, with 7 bases identical to TRBD1. The CDR3 has 14 amino acids. The ends lost 3 bases at V and 8 bases at J; junction bases unmatched: 4. Looked up from germline, CDR1 is MGHDK and CDR2 is SYGVNS. CDR3 loop: CASSDPRGDSPLHF. DNA for the CDR3: TGTGCCAGCAGTGACCCCAGGGGGGATTCACCCCTCCACTTT.